This T cell receptor (beta chain) was sequenced during a study of T cell responses to AZD1222 COVID-19 vaccine. The protocol was immunoSEQ multiplex PCR, while the TCRdb copy is restricted to in-frame clones and leaves out a portion. Of under 95,000 clones detected, around nine tenths appear once; the ten largest clones hold more than 9%. Germline V gene data show CDR1 as ENHRY and CDR2 as SYGVKD. The CDR3 totals 12 residues. Trimming took 10 bases from V and 2 from J; bases not matched to a gene: 4. Only a few counts were recorded for this clone. The analysis combined second doses at about 4 or about 12 weeks.

The clonotype originates from an adult who received the AZD1222 COVID-19 vaccine. The sequenced sample was peripheral blood, obtained 28 days after the second AZD1222 dose. The chain has TRBV10-3 and TRBJ2-7; 8 nucleotides agree with TRBD1. Here the CDR3 DNA reads TGTGCCACCGGACAGGGCACCTACGAGCAGTACTTC. Protein sequence: CATGQGTYEQYF.